This TCR beta chain was sequenced for a study of cytomegalovirus exposure and HLA in healthy donors. Donors consisted of healthy bone marrow donors. Both 60 Vbeta primers and 13 Jbeta primers went into the PCR. Libraries were prepared by immunoSEQ multiplex PCR; TCRdb keeps only in-frame clonotypes and omits some of them. The sample holds 140,000 or so clones, 72% seen once. The germline CDR1 and CDR2 sequences are SGHRS and YFSETQ. The trim removed 4 bases at V and 5 bases at J, leaving 5 bases unmatched. The CDR3 is made up of 14 amino acids. This sequence joins TRBV5-1 and TRBJ1-2, with 10 bases fitting TRBD1. Sequencing used PBMCs. This TCR was recovered from a man in his forties in good health and CMV-seronegative. The CDR3 here is CASSTGQGEYGYTF. CDR3 nucleotides: TGCGCCAGCAGCACCGGACAGGGGGAATATGGCTACACCTTC.